A single sample gave rise to the 23 T cell receptor beta chains below, sequenced in a study of OX40 agonist ivuxolimab in advanced cancers. Method: immunoSEQ multiplex PCR; TCRdb's copy keeps in-frame clones and lacks some. The sample carries about 69,000 clones, around 90% recorded once. This material consisted of CD4+ or CD8+ T cells sorted from blood, taken in a trial of the OX40 agonist ivuxolimab. Source of these receptors: an adult with an advanced solid tumor such as melanoma, head and neck, liver or kidney cancer.

V and J are TRBV6-1 and TRBJ2-7, with unresolved D. Germline-derived CDR1 and CDR2 are MNHNS and SASEGT. V gave up 3 bases and J gave up 4 bases, with 7 bases separating them. The CDR3 extends over 12 amino acids. CDR3 region: CASSDTVYEQYF. The CDR3, as DNA: TGTGCCAGCAGTGATACAGTGTACGAGCAGTACTTC.

The rearrangement uses TRBV2 and TRBJ2-7; D tentatively reads TRBD1 or TRBD2 (5 bases each). The CDR3 length is 11 residues. The V gene lost 9 bases and the J gene lost 6 bases, with 12 bases spanning the gap. Germline V gene lookup returns CDR1 SNHLY and CDR2 FYNNEI. The CDR3 spells CASVQEVEQYF. DNA of the CDR3: TGTGCCAGTGTACAGGAGGTCGAGCAGTACTTC.

J is TRBJ1-1 and V is TRBV28, with TRBD1 as a possible D gene (5 bases). Germline lookup yields CDR1 MDHEN and CDR2 SYDVKM. The CDR3 loop spans 17 amino acids. Trimming left V 8 bases short and J 3 bases short, with 25 bases between. The CDR3 here is CASPPGVRVGEDTEAFF. The DNA of the CDR3 is TGTGCCAGCCCCCCGGGGGTCAGGGTAGGGGAGGACACTGAAGCTTTCTTT.

The chain uses TRBV4-3 and TRBJ1-5, with 10 bases identical to TRBD1. Germline-derived CDR1 and CDR2 are LGHNA and YSLEER. This CDR3 comprises 16 residues. With 0 bases clipped from V and 7 bases from J, the junction kept 6 bases outside the gene matches. For the CDR3, the DNA is TGCGCCAGCAGCCAAGAGACAGGGGGCCCCAGGCAGCCCCAGCATTTT. This codes for CASSQETGGPRQPQHF.

The chain couples TRBV7-2 to TRBJ1-1, with D unresolved. Per germline, CDR1 SGHTA and CDR2 FQGNSA. This CDR3 is 12 amino acids long. Trimming pared 2 bases from V and 2 bases from J, leaving 3 bases between. Here the CDR3 reads CASSLLNTEAFF. CDR3 nucleotides: TGTGCCAGCAGCTTATTAAACACTGAAGCTTTCTTT.

The chain has TRBV28 and TRBJ2-1; 12 bases align to TRBD2. CDR1 is MDHEN and CDR2 is SYDVKM in the germline V gene. This CDR3 has 13 residues. The trim removed 4 bases at V and 12 bases at J, leaving 4 bases unmatched. DNA of the CDR3: TGTGCCAGCAGTTCTCTAGCGGGAGGGCCGCAGTTCTTC. Translated: CASSSLAGGPQFF. The full variable domain, in which reference TRBV28 and TRBJ2-1 provide the parts outside the CDR3, is DVKVTQSSRYLVKRTGEKVFLECVQDMDHENMFWYRQDPGLGLRLIYFSYDVKMKEKGDIPEGYSVSREKKERFSLILESASTNQTSMYLCASSSLAGGPQFFGPGTRLTVL.

The chain is built from TRBV28 and TRBJ1-2; TRBD1 matches at 10 bases. The CDR3 runs 15 residues. Per germline, CDR1 MDHEN and CDR2 SYDVKM. Losses at the gene ends were 8 bases for V and 4 bases for J; bases not matched to a gene: 10. The CDR3: CASGIPGQGTYGYTF. The CDR3 DNA is TGTGCCAGCGGAATTCCGGGACAGGGGACCTATGGCTACACCTTC.

This chain uses TRBV5-6 with TRBJ2-3, with D unresolved. The germline CDR1 and CDR2 sequences are SGHDT and YYEEEE. This CDR3 spans 12 amino acids. Trimming removed 4 bases at V and 1 base at J, with 4 bases between. The CDR3 reads CASSGGTDTQYF. The CDR3 DNA sequence: TGTGCCAGCAGCGGCGGCACAGATACGCAGTATTTT.

The rearrangement links TRBV18 to TRBJ2-1; D perhaps matches TRBD1 (5 bases). With 1 base removed from V and 2 bases from J, the gap between germline ends came to 9 bases. The CDR3 loop spans 15 amino acids. In germline, CDR1 is KGHSH, CDR2 LQKENI. The CDR3 DNA reads TGTGCCAGCTCACCACGAAAGGGGCCCTACAATGAGCAGTTCTTC. Encoded protein: CASSPRKGPYNEQFF.

This chain links TRBV28 with TRBJ2-7, with TRBD2 matching over 10 bases. V gave up 5 bases and J gave up 4 bases; unmatched junction bases: 20. The germline gives CDR1 MDHEN, CDR2 SYDVKM. The length of the CDR3 is 19 residues. The CDR3 region has the DNA TGTGCCAGCAGTGGGAAGGGGAATTCTTCGGGACTAGCGAGATACGAGCAGTACTTC. It is translated as CASSGKGNSSGLARYEQYF.

The gene calls are TRBV5-1 and TRBJ2-3; 8 bases are a match to TRBD1. The CDR3 is made up of 15 amino acids. Trimming cost V 5 bases and J 3 bases; bases outside gene matches: 8. Germline V gene lookup returns CDR1 SGHRS and CDR2 YFSETQ. CDR3 coding DNA: TGCGCCAGCAGGCTGACAGGGGAGAGTACAGATACGCAGTATTTT. It yields the protein CASRLTGESTDTQYF.

This chain uses TRBV18 with TRBJ1-2, with D uncertain. CDR1 is KGHSH, CDR2 LQKENI, per germline. This CDR3 is 15 amino acids long. Between the trimmed V and J ends, which lost 8 bases and 5 bases, there was a span of 21 bases. The CDR3 nucleotides read TGTGCCAGCCCCGCCTCGGAGGGAAATCGGTATGGCTACACCTTC. It encodes CASPASEGNRYGYTF.

The V and J genes are TRBV5-4 and TRBJ2-7; D not certain. The germline gives CDR1 SGHNT, CDR2 YYREEE (reference sequence). Trimming took off 4 bases at V and 6 bases at J, with 20 bases between the two ends. The CDR3 loop spans 15 amino acids. Written as DNA, the CDR3 is TGTGCCAGCAGCCTTGACCTTCAGCGAGAAGGCGAGCAGTACTTC. Amino acid sequence: CASSLDLQREGEQYF.

This chain uses TRBV30 with TRBJ2-2, with no clear D. CDR3 length equals 12 residues. Deletions cut 5 bases from V and 3 bases from J, with 7 bases between. CDR1 is GTSNPN and CDR2 is SVGIG in the germline V gene (reference sequence). CDR3 coding DNA: TGTGCCTGGTGTGGGGACACCGGGGAGCTGTTTTTT. Translation gives CAWCGDTGELFF.

The chain uses TRBV4-1 and TRBJ2-2; D remains ambiguous. Trimming stripped 0 bases from V and 4 bases from J, with 9 bases between. Germline CDR1 is MGHRA and CDR2 is YSYEKL. This CDR3 comprises 15 residues. CDR3 DNA sequence: TGCGCCAGCAGCCAAGATCCGGCAGCCACCGGGGAGCTGTTTTTT. Protein product: CASSQDPAATGELFF.

V gene TRBV28 combines with J gene TRBJ1-6, with a tentative D call TRBD1 (5 bases). V dropped 4 bases and J dropped 1 base, with 17 bases sitting between them. CDR3 length: 18 residues. CDR1 is MDHEN and CDR2 is SYDVKM in the germline V gene. CDR3 residues: CASSSDLPGGSYNSPLHF. DNA for the CDR3: TGTGCCAGCAGTTCGGACCTTCCTGGGGGTTCCTATAATTCACCCCTCCACTTT.

The rearrangement links TRBV28 to TRBJ2-7, with 7 bases matching TRBD1. The CDR3 length is 15 residues. CDR1 and CDR2 (germline): MDHEN, SYDVKM. Losses at the gene ends were 4 bases for V and 2 bases for J; bases not matched to a gene: 8. CDR3 bases: TGTGCCAGCAGTTCTTCCGGGACAGATACCTACGAGCAGTACTTC. Translation: CASSSSGTDTYEQYF.

The chain carries TRBV6-5 and TRBJ2-1; 12 positions match TRBD2. Trimming took 6 bases from V and 6 from J; bases not matched to a gene: 6. Germline V CDR1 and CDR2: MNHEY, SVGAGI. There are 15 residues in the CDR3. Written as DNA, the CDR3 is TGTGCCAGCAGGGGACTAGCGGGCGCCTTCAATGAGCAGTTCTTC. This translates into CASRGLAGAFNEQFF.

V usage is TRBV6-6 and J usage is TRBJ2-2, with D hard to call. Germline V gene data show CDR1 as MNHNY and CDR2 as SVGAGI (reference sequence). Trimming removed 0 bases from V and 1 base from J, with 6 bases in between. This CDR3 has 15 amino acids. The CDR3, as DNA: TGTGCCAGCAGTTACTCGAGGCAGAACACCGGGGAGCTGTTTTTT. Translated: CASSYSRQNTGELFF.

The V call is TRBV5-4, the J call TRBJ1-3, with D uncertain. CDR3 length: 14 amino acids. Per the germline V gene, CDR1 is SGHNT and CDR2 is YYREEE (reference sequence). Trimming stripped 4 bases from V and 0 bases from J, with 8 bases between. DNA for the CDR3: TGTGCCAGCAGCCAGTGGTCCTCTGGAAACACCATATATTTT. This encodes CASSQWSSGNTIYF. Together with reference TRBV5-4 and TRBJ1-3, the CDR3 gives the full variable domain: ETGVTQSPTHLIKTRGQQVTLRCSSQSGHNTVSWYQQALGQGPQFIFQYYREEENGRGNFPPRFSGLQFPNYSSELNVNALELDDSALYLCASSQWSSGNTIYFGEGSWLTVV.

This clone showed up just a few times. The chain couples TRBV28 to TRBJ1-6; the D is unclear. Deletions cut 3 bases from V and 7 bases from J, with 10 bases between. The germline V gene has CDR1 MDHEN and CDR2 SYDVKM. This CDR3 has 14 amino acids. CDR3 sequence: CASSFRNTNSPLHF. The CDR3 nucleotides are TGTGCCAGCAGTTTCCGGAACACCAATTCACCCCTCCACTTT.

The chain recombines TRBV18 with TRBJ2-4; D is perhaps TRBD1 (7 bases). The length of the CDR3 is 14 residues. V shed 2 bases and J shed 8 bases, with 13 bases lying between them. The V gene's germline CDR1 is KGHSH and CDR2 LQKENI. The CDR3 DNA reads as TGTGCCAGCTCACCAATTCAGGGGGGAGACATTCAGTACTTC. Its protein product is CASSPIQGGDIQYF.

A single count supports this clone. The V gene is TRBV10-2, the J gene TRBJ2-7; D is unclear. The germline gives CDR1 WSHSY, CDR2 SAAADI. V was cut by 5 bases and J by 6 bases, with 11 bases left in between. The CDR3 contains 12 residues. Here the CDR3 reads CASSKNGREQYF. The DNA for the CDR3 is TGCGCCAGCAGTAAGAACGGGCGCGAGCAGTACTTC.